This passage covers 18 T cell receptor beta chains from one sample sequenced in a study of cytomegalovirus exposure and HLA in healthy donors. PCR primers comprised 60 Vbeta and 13 Jbeta primers. Sequenced by immunoSEQ multiplex PCR; TCRdb stores in-frame clones only, minus some. This table holds about 130,000 clones, roughly 74% found once. Sequenced sample: PBMCs. The receptors here all came from a woman in her forties or fifties in good health and CMV-seropositive.

In DNA, the CDR3 is TGTGCCAGCAGCCCTAGCGGCCAGGGTCACGAAAAACTGTTTTTT. Its protein is CASSPSGQGHEKLFF. The gene calls are TRBV7-9 and TRBJ1-4; maybe TRBD1 (5 bases). Trimming left V 5 bases short and J 8 bases short, with 18 bases between. This CDR3 has 15 amino acids. The germline gives CDR1 SEHNR, CDR2 FQNEAQ (reference sequence).

A remark on this clone: The same CDR3 is also encoded by other DNA sequences in this sample. The J gene is TRBJ1-4, the V gene TRBV5-4; weak D call: TRBD1 (5 bases). The V gene's germline CDR1 is SGHNT and CDR2 YYREEE (reference sequence). Trimming pared 0 bases from V and 4 bases from J, leaving 10 bases between. This CDR3 region has 15 residues. The CDR3 sequence is CASSLGGALNEKLFF. DNA for the CDR3: TGTGCCAGCAGCTTGGGCGGGGCCCTTAATGAAAAACTGTTTTTT.

This chain links TRBV5-5 with TRBJ1-2; TRBD1 is a possible D gene (6 bases). There are 14 residues in the CDR3. Germline V gives CDR1 SGHKS, CDR2 YYEKEE (reference sequence). V lost 1 base, J lost 0 bases, and 7 bases lay in between. The CDR3 sequence is CASSLQGSNYGYTF. CDR3 DNA sequence: TGTGCCAGCAGCTTGCAGGGGTCTAACTATGGCTACACCTTC.

The V gene is TRBV6-6, the J gene TRBJ1-6; D may be TRBD1 (6 bases). The CDR3 covers 14 residues. V lost 7 bases, J lost 7 bases, and 14 bases lay in between. Germline V lookup: CDR1 MNHNY, CDR2 SVGAGI (reference sequence). In nucleotides, the CDR3 is TGTGCCAGCACTAGACAGAGGGGGAATTCACCCCTCCACTTT. It codes for CASTRQRGNSPLHF.

V usage is TRBV15 and J usage is TRBJ2-3; the D is unclear. The CDR3 is 15 residues long. CDR1 LNHNV and CDR2 YYDKDF come from the germline V gene (reference sequence). Trimming left V 0 bases short and J 2 bases short, with 9 bases between. DNA of the CDR3: TGTGCCACCAGCAGAGATGGCAAATTCACAGATACGCAGTATTTT. Its translation is CATSRDGKFTDTQYF.

The V gene is TRBV7-2, the J gene TRBJ1-2, with no clear D. Germline V CDR1 and CDR2: SGHTA, FQGNSA. The CDR3 has 14 amino acids. V was cut by 1 base and J by 8 bases, with 14 bases left in between. The CDR3 here is CASSLGIVAYGYTF. CDR3 in DNA: TGTGCCAGCAGCTTAGGGATTGTAGCTTACGGCTACACCTTC.

For the CDR3, the DNA is TGTGCCAGCACCCCCGGACTAGCGGGGGTCGGAGGGGAGACCCAGTACTTC. Translation: CASTPGLAGVGGETQYF. V usage is TRBV28 and J usage is TRBJ2-5, with 13 bases fitting TRBD2. The CDR3 covers 17 residues. CDR1 and CDR2 (germline): MDHEN, SYDVKM. V lost 7 bases, J lost 5 bases, and 13 bases stayed unmatched.

This chain uses TRBV7-9 with TRBJ2-1; the match to TRBD2 covers 9 bases. The CDR3 runs to 19 residues. Germline V lookup: CDR1 SEHNR, CDR2 FQNEAQ (reference sequence). Losses at the gene ends were 5 bases for V and 0 bases for J; bases not matched to a gene: 14. CDR3 region: CASSPRAGGALSSYNEQFF. DNA of the CDR3: TGTGCCAGCAGCCCTCGGGCGGGGGGGGCCCTGAGCTCCTACAATGAGCAGTTCTTC.

This chain joins TRBV5-4 and TRBJ2-3; TRBD2 might be the D (5 bases). Germline-derived CDR1 and CDR2 are SGHNT and YYREEE (reference sequence). CDR3 length equals 15 residues. V dropped 0 bases and J dropped 0 bases, with 8 bases sitting between them. CDR3 region: CASSLGTVSTDTQYF. The CDR3 DNA reads as TGTGCCAGCAGCTTGGGGACTGTTAGCACAGATACGCAGTATTTT.

The chain has TRBV18 and TRBJ2-1, with 14 bases aligning to TRBD2. Germline V lookup: CDR1 KGHSH, CDR2 LQKENI. Trimming cost V 5 bases and J 5 bases; bases outside gene matches: 5. The CDR3 extends over 16 amino acids. The CDR3 nucleotides read TGTGCCAGCTCAACAGGACTAGCGGGGGGTAACAATGAGCAGTTCTTC. Its protein is CASSTGLAGGNNEQFF.

This chain links TRBV5-8 with TRBJ1-2; 7 bases are shared with TRBD1. V was pared by 0 bases and J by 4 bases, with 6 bases of the junction left unmatched. Germline V lookup: CDR1 SGHTS, CDR2 YDEGEE. This CDR3 has 15 residues. Written as DNA, the CDR3 is TGTGCCAGCAGCTTGGCCGGTCGGGACAGCTATGGCTACACCTTC. It translates to CASSLAGRDSYGYTF.

Here the CDR3 reads CASSTDSGRNTIYF. The DNA for the CDR3 is TGCGCCAGCAGCACGGACAGCGGAAGAAACACCATATATTTT. The chain is built from TRBV5-1 and TRBJ1-3; D possibly corresponds to TRBD1 (6 bases). The CDR3 spans 14 residues. Trimming pared 4 bases from V and 5 bases from J, leaving 13 bases between. The germline gives CDR1 SGHRS, CDR2 YFSETQ.

The chain joins TRBV7-9 to TRBJ1-2; a possible D gene is TRBD1 (6 bases). Per the germline V gene, CDR1 is SEHNR and CDR2 is FQNEAQ (reference sequence). Trimming stripped 4 bases from V and 0 bases from J, with 12 bases between. CDR3 length: 15 residues. The CDR3 coding sequence is TGTGCCAGCAGCTCCCGGGACATTCCTAACTATGGCTACACCTTC. Translation: CASSSRDIPNYGYTF.

This clone was counted a single time. This sequence joins TRBV19 and TRBJ2-3; D not resolved. CDR3 length: 13 residues. V lost 5 bases and J lost 2, with 8 bases in between. Germline V gene lookup returns CDR1 LNHDA and CDR2 SQIVND (reference sequence). This chain's CDR3 is CASSLGPTDTQYF. DNA for the CDR3: TGTGCCAGTAGTCTCGGTCCCACAGATACGCAGTATTTT.

This chain joins TRBV14 and TRBJ1-6; TRBD1 is a possible D gene (6 bases). Germline V gives CDR1 SGHDN, CDR2 FVKESK. V shed 0 bases and J shed 10 bases, with 10 bases lying between them. This CDR3 is 14 amino acids long. CDR3 sequence: CASSQDRGESPLHF. In DNA, the CDR3 is TGTGCCAGCAGCCAAGACAGGGGAGAGTCACCCCTCCACTTT.

Only one count was recorded for this clone. The CDR3 protein is CASSQTALQAGYTF. The CDR3 DNA follows: TGCGCCAGCAGCCAGACCGCTTTACAGGCTGGCTACACCTTC. The chain uses TRBV4-3 and TRBJ1-2; D is possibly TRBD1 (5 bases). Germline V gene sequence: CDR1 LGHNA, CDR2 YSLEER. The length of the CDR3 is 14 residues. With 3 bases removed from V and 7 bases from J, the gap between germline ends came to 15 bases.

The chain recombines TRBV5-1 with TRBJ2-2; TRBD1 agrees at 8 bases. This CDR3 is 17 amino acids long. Germline V gene lookup returns CDR1 SGHRS and CDR2 YFSETQ. Trimming at V came to 2 bases and at J to 5 bases, leaving 11 bases not matched to a gene. This CDR3 is CASSLSLGQGHTGELFF. DNA of the CDR3: TGCGCCAGCAGCTTATCTCTCGGACAGGGCCATACCGGGGAGCTGTTTTTT. The variable domain in full, completed from reference TRBV5-1 and TRBJ2-2, reads KAGVTQTPRYLIKTRGQQVTLSCSPISGHRSVSWYQQTPGQGLQFLFEYFSETQRNKGNFPGRFSGRQFSNSRSEMNVSTLELGDSALYLCASSLSLGQGHTGELFFGEGSRLTVL.

This chain links TRBV7-9 with TRBJ1-1; tentative D call: TRBD1 (5 bases). The CDR3 loop spans 14 amino acids. Deletions cut 5 bases from V and 6 bases from J, with 16 bases between. The germline gives CDR1 SEHNR, CDR2 FQNEAQ (reference sequence). CDR3: CASSLRAVKAEAFF. For the CDR3, the DNA is TGTGCCAGCAGCCTCAGGGCAGTCAAGGCTGAAGCTTTCTTT.